Below are 7 T cell receptor beta chains sequenced from a single sample in a study of blood T cell repertoires in COVID-19. The repertoire was sequenced with immunoSEQ multiplex PCR; TCRdb's copy has only in-frame clones and lacks some. The sample includes about 68,000 clones, 86% of them seen just once. The sequenced sample was peripheral blood. These receptors were collected from a man aged 25 to 40 with acute or convalescent COVID-19.

The V call is TRBV28, the J call TRBJ1-5; D gene uncertain. The CDR3 totals 16 residues. Germline V lookup: CDR1 MDHEN, CDR2 SYDVKM. The V end lost 6 bases, the J end lost 0 bases, and 15 bases lay between the germline ends. Here the CDR3 reads CASSHYRGYSNQPQHF. The CDR3 DNA follows: TGTGCCAGCAGCCACTACCGGGGTTATAGCAATCAGCCCCAGCATTTT.

This chain links TRBV5-1 with TRBJ2-1; D may be TRBD2 (5 bases). V shed 2 bases and J shed 7 bases, with 10 bases lying between them. The CDR3 loop spans 13 amino acids. Germline V gene lookup returns CDR1 SGHRS and CDR2 YFSETQ. CDR3 coding DNA: TGCGCCAGCAGCTTCACTAGAGCTAATGAGCAGTTCTTC. Its translation: CASSFTRANEQFF. Supplemented by reference TRBV5-1 and TRBJ2-1, the full variable domain reads KAGVTQTPRYLIKTRGQQVTLSCSPISGHRSVSWYQQTPGQGLQFLFEYFSETQRNKGNFPGRFSGRQFSNSRSEMNVSTLELGDSALYLCASSFTRANEQFFGPGTRLTVL.

In this sample, this clone turned up a few times. The J gene is TRBJ1-5, the V gene TRBV28, with D possibly matching TRBD1 (6 bases). The CDR3 covers 16 residues. Germline CDR1 is MDHEN and CDR2 is SYDVKM. Trimming took off 2 bases at V and 2 bases at J, with 13 bases between the two ends. CDR3: CASSLGGGGRNQPQHF. The CDR3 nucleotides are TGTGCCAGCAGTTTAGGCGGCGGGGGCCGCAATCAGCCCCAGCATTTT. Using reference TRBV28 and TRBJ1-5 for the parts outside the CDR3, the full variable domain is DVKVTQSSRYLVKRTGEKVFLECVQDMDHENMFWYRQDPGLGLRLIYFSYDVKMKEKGDIPEGYSVSREKKERFSLILESASTNQTSMYLCASSLGGGGRNQPQHFGDGTRLSIL.

The chain couples TRBV5-6 to TRBJ1-1; 7 bases map to TRBD1. Losses at the gene ends were 4 bases for V and 4 bases for J; bases not matched to a gene: 10. Germline values: CDR1 SGHDT, CDR2 YYEEEE. The CDR3 contains 15 residues. CDR3 in amino acids: CASSHIQGRGTEAFF. The CDR3 nucleotides are TGTGCCAGCAGCCATATACAGGGGCGGGGCACTGAAGCTTTCTTT.

The V gene is TRBV10-2, the J gene TRBJ1-4; D is unresolved. The ends were cut back, 8 bases at V and 3 bases at J, with 16 bases in the middle. The CDR3 loop spans 15 amino acids. Germline assignment: CDR1 WSHSY and CDR2 SAAADI. CDR3 residues: CASGRSAAANEKLFF. CDR3 bases: TGCGCCAGCGGGAGATCGGCGGCCGCTAATGAAAAACTGTTTTTT.

The gene calls are TRBV11-2 and TRBJ1-2; D is unclear. V was clipped by 5 bases and J by 5 bases, with 9 bases between them. Germline lookup yields CDR1 SGHAT and CDR2 FQNNGV. This CDR3 has 12 residues. Here the CDR3 reads CASSEAGYGYTF. The CDR3 DNA is TGTGCCAGCAGCGAGGCGGGATATGGCTACACCTTC. The full variable domain, with the rest looked up from reference TRBV11-2 and TRBJ1-2, is EAGVAQSPRYKIIEKRQSVAFWCNPISGHATLYWYQQILGQGPKLLIQFQNNGVVDDSQLPKDRFSAERLKGVDSTLKIQPAKLEDSAVYLCASSEAGYGYTFGSGTRLTVV.

V usage is TRBV11-2 and J usage is TRBJ2-7, with 9 bases matching TRBD1. V was clipped by 3 bases and J by 5 bases; unmatched bases: 2. Germline CDR1 is SGHAT and CDR2 is FQNNGV. This CDR3 has 13 amino acids. Here the CDR3 reads CASSLGQGHEQYF. DNA for the CDR3: TGTGCCAGCAGCTTGGGACAGGGCCACGAGCAGTACTTC.